Listed here is a single TCR beta chain. It has no known antigen specificity. Qualities for individual bases were not recorded, and no much larger clone is one base off. Each collaborating institution followed its own protocols to collect whole blood in K2EDTA tubes. For TCRbeta analysis, collaborator samples were shipped as frozen whole blood, as isolated PBMCs, or as DNA extracted from either sample type. The germline V gene provides CDR1 SGHDT and CDR2 YYEEEE. The CDR3 holds 13 amino acids from the cysteine to the phenylalanine. Only the CDR3 region is kept as DNA, spanning 39 bases read in frame from base 1. V loses 4 bases at its end and J loses 8 bases; junction bases beyond the gene matches: 7. This sample stems from a study of blood T cell repertoires in COVID-19 (dated by TCRdb to about 2020). Describing the broader study: Samples covering the acute and convalescent phases of COVID-19 were provided by collaborators in the United States, Italy and Spain. A freely available public database, intended as a resource for researchers studying the immune response to SARS-CoV-2, is where the repertoires were released. Nearly every sample came with metadata listing a de-identified subject ID, COVID-19 status, age in years and sex. Deeply sampled blood TCRbeta repertoires from subjects exposed to, actively infected with, or recovered from COVID-19 were included in the dataset. The prospective study material was composed of cDNA or gDNA derived from T cells, B-cell-depleted T cells, or PBMCs. The samples were drawn from two sources: the first 160 participants of the ongoing ImmuneRACE study, and over 1,000 subjects contributed by 6 global collaborators. HLA class I and class II types, where available, came from metadata supplied by the sample provider rather than from assay-based typing. Beyond this particular receptor, the publication reports: How much clinical and demographic metadata was included differed by source and by participant, and the metadata was provided uncurated.

The immunoSEQ Assay, a bias-controlled multiplex PCR, was used to amplify TCRbeta CDR3 regions from genomic DNA. Concerning the study's data processing: The number of nucleated cells in each sample was estimated by amplification of reference gene primers within the assay. To quantify the absolute abundance of each unique TCRbeta CDR3 rearrangement, sequence reads were collapsed and filtered. For each sample, productive Simpson clonality was calculated as the square root of Simpson's diversity index across productive rearrangements. This is the immuneACCESS table as TCRdb keeps it, with only in-frame sequences that have V and J called. A part of the clones is gone; compared with another copy, unresolved V genes explain less than half, and the rest is unexplained. V and J calls and clone size are those listed in that table; D and trimming were worked out from the DNA. The sample table records about 230,000 clones; 65% to 90% of these occur just once. The ten largest clones take up 6% to 9.5% of the sample.

The sequenced sample consisted of peripheral blood. The origin of this receptor is a woman aged 50 to 65 with acute or convalescent COVID-19. Recombination connected TRBV5-6 to TRBJ2-3; TRBD2 lines up with 7 middle nucleotides. The CDR3 region reads CASSDSSGGTQYF. The bases read TGTGCCAGCAGCGACTCGTCGGGGGGTACGCAGTATTTT.